The rows below give T cell receptor beta chains drawn from one sample of a study of CD8 T cells in Susac syndrome. Using its own MiXCR run on the immunoSEQ multiplex PCR reads, TCRdb lists one record per CDR3 protein. Of more than 55,000 distinct CDR3 sequences detected, over 95% appear once; the ten largest clones hold 0.095% to 0.12%. The sample consisted of CD4+ T cells from PBMCs. Source of these receptors: a human donor with multiple sclerosis. Each CDR3 is given with its conserved first and last residue. D genes are given only for firm matches. Not all rows give a size; the values are once, few, many and, for expanded clones, a class.

V gene	J gene	clone size	CDR3 length	D gene	CDR3 DNA	CDR3 protein
TRBV30	TRBJ1-2	-	13	-	TGTGCCTGGAGTCCAGGGCAGCAAGAGCGCTACACCTTC	CAWSPGQQERYTF
TRBV7-9	TRBJ1-2	once	13	-	TGTGCCAGCAGTTACGACGGAGACTATGGCTACACCTTC	CASSYDGDYGYTF
TRBV3-1	TRBJ2-7	-	14	-	TGTGCCAGCAGCCAAGGGTCTACGCCCTACGAGCAGTACTTC	CASSQGSTPYEQYF
TRBV3-1	TRBJ1-2	-	14	TRBD1	TGTGCCAGCAGCCCGGCCGGGACAGGGTACGGCTACACCTTC	CASSPAGTGYGYTF
TRBV5-1	TRBJ2-5	-	14	TRBD2	TGCGCCAGCAGCTCCGGGACTAGACAAGAGACCCAGTACTTC	CASSSGTRQETQYF
TRBV5-1	TRBJ1-4	once	14	-	TGCGCCAGCAGCTTGGGGACTGCAACTGAAAAACTGTTTTTT	CASSLGTATEKLFF
TRBV11-3	TRBJ1-1	-	16	-	TGTGCCAGCAGCCCCGGCGGAAGCCGTGACAGGTCTGAAGCTTTCTTT	CASSPGGSRDRSEAFF
TRBV3-1	TRBJ2-7	-	15	-	TGTGCCAGCAGCCAAGAAAGCAGGGATAGGTACGAGCAGTACTTC	CASSQESRDRYEQYF
TRBV2	TRBJ1-6	-	13	-	TGTGCCAGCAGCCCCTATGGGTCCACACCCCTCCACTTT	CASSPYGSTPLHF
TRBV3-1	TRBJ2-1	-	19	TRBD2	TGTGCCAGCAGTCTTACACCGGGACTAGCGGGGGGGCCAAGTAATGAGCAGTTCTTC	CASSLTPGLAGGPSNEQFF
TRBV29-1	TRBJ2-2	-	13	-	TGCAGCGGAGAACAGGGAAGAACCGGGGAGCTGTTTTTT	CSGEQGRTGELFF
TRBV5-1	TRBJ2-1	few	13	-	TGCGCCAGCATGCGGGACGGCTACAATGAGCAGTTCTTC	CASMRDGYNEQFF
TRBV4-1	TRBJ1-1	-	13	-	TGCGCCAGCAGCCTGAACTTGAACACTGAAGCTTTCTTT	CASSLNLNTEAFF
TRBV6-2/TRBV6-3	TRBJ1-2	-	17	-	TGTGCCAGCAGTTACCGTCAGGGAAGGGGCCGGAACTATGGCTACACCTTC	CASSYRQGRGRNYGYTF
TRBV28	TRBJ1-5	-	13	-	TGTGCCAGCAGATCTGGGTTAAATCAGCCCCAGCATTTT	CASRSGLNQPQHF
TRBV20-1	TRBJ1-1	-	13	-	TGCAGTGCCTTTCCGGGGGGCAGAACTGAAGCTTTCTTT	CSAFPGGRTEAFF
TRBV3-1	TRBJ2-7	-	18	TRBD2	TGTGCCAGCAGCCAGGGACTAGCGGGAGCTCGGAGGAAGGCCGAGCAGTACTTC	CASSQGLAGARRKAEQYF
TRBV20-1	TRBJ2-5	once	16	TRBD2	TGCAGTGCTATTGATTTGCTAGCGGGGGAGTTGGAGACCCAGTACTTC	CSAIDLLAGELETQYF
TRBV12-3/TRBV12-4	TRBJ2-3	-	17	-	TGTGCCAGCAGTTTGTCAGGATTAACCCCTAGCACAGATACGCAGTATTTT	CASSLSGLTPSTDTQYF
TRBV28	TRBJ1-1	-	14	-	TGTGCCAGCAGTTTAATTCAGGAGAACACTGAAGCTTTCTTT	CASSLIQENTEAFF
TRBV25-1	TRBJ1-4	-	13	-	TGTGCCAGCAGTGGACTCTTTAATGAAAAACTGTTTTTT	CASSGLFNEKLFF
TRBV5-1	TRBJ1-1	-	12	-	TGCGCCAGCAGCCGGACAGACACTGAAGCTTTCTTT	CASSRTDTEAFF
TRBV30	TRBJ1-6	-	14	-	TGTGCCTGGAGTGTCGGGATCGGTAATTCACCCCTCCACTTT	CAWSVGIGNSPLHF
TRBV18	TRBJ1-3	-	16	-	TGTGCCAGCTCACCAACCGGGACGTCCACCGGAAACACCATATATTTT	CASSPTGTSTGNTIYF
TRBV12-5	TRBJ2-7	once	14	-	TGTGCTAGTGGTTTGGGACAGATCCTCTACGAGCAGTACTTC	CASGLGQILYEQYF
TRBV3-1	TRBJ2-7	-	15	-	TGTGCCAGCAGCCAAGCCCCAGGGAGCTCCTACGAGCAGTACTTC	CASSQAPGSSYEQYF
TRBV3-1	TRBJ2-3	-	13	TRBD1	TGTGCCAGCAGCCCCACAGGGGCAGATACGCAGTATTTT	CASSPTGADTQYF
TRBV29-1	TRBJ2-1	-	12	-	TGCAGCGTTGAAAAACAGGTGGATGAGCAGTTCTTC	CSVEKQVDEQFF
TRBV4-2	TRBJ2-5	-	14	-	TGTGCCAGCAGCCAAGCTCTAGCGACAGAGACCCAGTACTTC	CASSQALATETQYF
TRBV6-5	TRBJ1-1	-	13	TRBD1	TGTGCCAGCAGACAATCAGGGGGCACTGAAGCTTTCTTT	CASRQSGGTEAFF
TRBV20-1	TRBJ1-6	-	13	-	TGCAGTGGGAGGGTTCAAAGCAATTCACCCCTCCACTTT	CSGRVQSNSPLHF
TRBV27	TRBJ2-7	-	12	-	TGTGCCAGCAGAGACGCATCCCACGAGCAGTACTTC	CASRDASHEQYF
TRBV20-1	TRBJ1-1	-	12	-	TGCAGTGCTTCAGGGGAGATCACTGAAGCTTTCTTT	CSASGEITEAFF
TRBV12-3/TRBV12-4	TRBJ1-1	once	14	-	TGTGCCAGCAGTTTCGGGGTAGGGAACACTGAAGCTTTCTTT	CASSFGVGNTEAFF
TRBV12-3/TRBV12-4	TRBJ1-5	few	13	-	TGTGCCAGCAGTTTCGGTAGGGATCAGCCCCAGCATTTT	CASSFGRDQPQHF
TRBV9	TRBJ2-1	-	16	TRBD2	TGTGCCAGCAGCGTAGGAACAGCGGGGGGGCCCAATGAGCAGTTCTTC	CASSVGTAGGPNEQFF
TRBV9	TRBJ1-5	-	15	-	TGTGCCAGCAGCGCCTGGGGGGGCGACAATCAGCCCCAGCATTTT	CASSAWGGDNQPQHF
TRBV20-1	TRBJ2-1	-	13	TRBD2	TGCAGTGCTAGGGGACTAGCGGCCAATGAGCAGTTCTTC	CSARGLAANEQFF
TRBV4-1	TRBJ1-2	-	15	TRBD1	TGCGCCAGCAGCCACCCTCAGGGGGCCTTCGACGGCTACACCTTC	CASSHPQGAFDGYTF
TRBV7-9	TRBJ2-2	-	16	TRBD2	TGTGCCAGCAGCGAACTAGCGGGGGGCCGGGCCGGGGAGCTGTTTTTT	CASSELAGGRAGELFF
TRBV28	TRBJ2-7	-	14	TRBD1	TGTGCCAGCAGTGCGGGACAGGGGTTCTACGAGCAGTACTTC	CASSAGQGFYEQYF